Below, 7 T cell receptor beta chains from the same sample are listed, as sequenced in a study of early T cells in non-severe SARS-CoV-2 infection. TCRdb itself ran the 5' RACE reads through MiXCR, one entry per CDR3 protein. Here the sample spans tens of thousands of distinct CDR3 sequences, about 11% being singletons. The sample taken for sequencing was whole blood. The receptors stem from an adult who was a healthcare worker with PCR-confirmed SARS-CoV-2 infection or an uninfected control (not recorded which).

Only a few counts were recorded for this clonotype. Here the CDR3 DNA reads TGCGCCAGCAGCTTGGCGCGGCAGAACACCGGGGAGCTGTTTTTT. Protein product: CASSLARQNTGELFF. The chain joins TRBV5-1 to TRBJ2-2; D gene ambiguous. The V gene's germline CDR1 is SGHRS and CDR2 YFSETQ. The CDR3 runs to 15 residues. Trimming took 0 bases from V and 1 from J, leaving 7 bases between them.

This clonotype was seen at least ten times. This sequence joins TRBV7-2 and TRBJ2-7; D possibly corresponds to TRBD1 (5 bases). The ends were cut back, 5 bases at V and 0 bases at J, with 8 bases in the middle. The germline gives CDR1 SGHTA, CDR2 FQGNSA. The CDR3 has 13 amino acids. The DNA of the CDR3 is TGTGCCAGCAGCCTGGACACCTCCTACGAGCAGTACTTC. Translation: CASSLDTSYEQYF.

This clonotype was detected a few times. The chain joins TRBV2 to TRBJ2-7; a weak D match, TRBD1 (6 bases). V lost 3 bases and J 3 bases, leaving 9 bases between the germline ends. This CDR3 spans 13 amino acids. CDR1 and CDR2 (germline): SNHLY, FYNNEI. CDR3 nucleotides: TGTGCCAGCAGTGATAAACAGGGCTACGAGCAGTACTTC. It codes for CASSDKQGYEQYF.

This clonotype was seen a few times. CDR3 residues: CASSGRIQNNEQFF. CDR3 DNA sequence: TGCGCCAGCAGCGGGCGGATCCAAAACAATGAGCAGTTCTTC. The genes are TRBV5-1 and TRBJ2-1; D call uncertain. Germline CDR1 SGHRS, CDR2 YFSETQ. Between the trimmed V and J ends, which lost 4 bases and 5 bases, there was a span of 13 bases. This CDR3 comprises 14 residues.

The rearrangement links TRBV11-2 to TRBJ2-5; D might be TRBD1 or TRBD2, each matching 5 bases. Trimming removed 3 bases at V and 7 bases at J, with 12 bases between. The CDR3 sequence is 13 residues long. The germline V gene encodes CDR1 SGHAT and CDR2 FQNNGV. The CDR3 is CASSLIEGLTQYF. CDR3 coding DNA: TGTGCCAGCAGCTTGATCGAGGGGTTGACCCAGTACTTC.

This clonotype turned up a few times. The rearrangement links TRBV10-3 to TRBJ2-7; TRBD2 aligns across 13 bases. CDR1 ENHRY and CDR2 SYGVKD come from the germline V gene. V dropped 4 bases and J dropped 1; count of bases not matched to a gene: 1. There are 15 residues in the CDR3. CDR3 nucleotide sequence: TGTGCCATCAGTGGACTAGCGGGAGGATCCTACGAGCAGTACTTC. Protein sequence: CAISGLAGGSYEQYF.

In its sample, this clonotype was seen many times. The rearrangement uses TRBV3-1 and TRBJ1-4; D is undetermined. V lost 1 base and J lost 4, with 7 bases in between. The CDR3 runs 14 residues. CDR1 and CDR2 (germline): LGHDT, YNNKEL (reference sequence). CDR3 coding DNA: TGTGCCAGCAGCCAAGTGCCCGATAATGAAAAACTGTTTTTT. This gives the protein CASSQVPDNEKLFF.